The rows below give T cell receptor beta chains drawn from one sample of a study of beta chain features in type 1 diabetes. This table comes from immunoSEQ multiplex PCR, and its TCRdb copy is limited to in-frame clones, with some not included. The sample shows 300,000 to 400,000 clones, roughly 13% of them seen only once. Specimen: naive CD4+ T cells from blood. The receptors derive from a woman in her late teens or twenties with type 1 diabetes. The CDR3 runs from the conserved cysteine through the conserved F or W. D genes are given only for firm matches. For some rows the clone size is stated as once, few or many, or as a class when expanded; others skip it.

j_gene: TRBJ1-5; abundance: -; d_gene: -; v_gene: TRBV7-9; CDR3nt: TGTGCCAGCAGCCCAGATTATAGCAATCAGCCCCAGCATTTT; CDR3aa: CASSPDYSNQPQHF
j_gene: TRBJ1-1; abundance: few; d_gene: TRBD1; v_gene: TRBV7-2; CDR3nt: TGTGCCAGCAGCCCCCGTCCCGGGACAGGATGGAGCGAGAACACTGAAGCTTTCTTT; CDR3aa: CASSPRPGTGWSENTEAFF
j_gene: TRBJ1-2; abundance: few; d_gene: -; v_gene: TRBV4-1; CDR3nt: TGCGCCAGCAGCCAAGAGTTGACAGAATCGAACTATGGCTACACCTTC; CDR3aa: CASSQELTESNYGYTF
j_gene: TRBJ2-7; abundance: -; d_gene: -; v_gene: TRBV27; CDR3nt: TGTGCCAGCAGTTTACAGGGCTCCGACGAGCAGTACTTC; CDR3aa: CASSLQGSDEQYF
j_gene: TRBJ2-1; abundance: -; d_gene: -; v_gene: TRBV9; CDR3nt: TGTGCCAGCAGCGTAGTCCGGGACTCCTTATACAATGAGCAGTTCTTC; CDR3aa: CASSVVRDSLYNEQFF
j_gene: TRBJ1-5; abundance: -; d_gene: TRBD1; v_gene: TRBV18; CDR3nt: TGTGCCAGCTCACCACAACCCGGGACAGTAAACAATCAGCCCCAGCATTTT; CDR3aa: CASSPQPGTVNNQPQHF
j_gene: TRBJ2-7; abundance: -; d_gene: TRBD1; v_gene: TRBV18; CDR3nt: TGTGCCAGCTCACCTCGACAGGGGGTCTACGAGCAGTACTTC; CDR3aa: CASSPRQGVYEQYF
j_gene: TRBJ2-7; abundance: -; d_gene: TRBD1; v_gene: TRBV5-1; CDR3nt: TGCGCCAGCAGCCCTAACGCCGGACAGGGGGCTGGCGGCGAGCAGTACTTC; CDR3aa: CASSPNAGQGAGGEQYF
j_gene: TRBJ2-2; abundance: few; d_gene: TRBD1; v_gene: TRBV27; CDR3nt: TGTGCCAGCAAATGGTCTGGACAGTGGCAGGGGGCTTCGGGGGAGCTGTTTTTT; CDR3aa: CASKWSGQWQGASGELFF
j_gene: TRBJ2-3; abundance: -; d_gene: -; v_gene: TRBV4-3; CDR3nt: TGCGCCAGCAGCCAAGGGGACTCCGGGACAGATACGCAGTATTTT; CDR3aa: CASSQGDSGTDTQYF
j_gene: TRBJ2-6; abundance: -; d_gene: -; v_gene: TRBV21-1; CDR3nt: TGTGCCAGCAGCACCGACAGGAATCCTGGGGCCAACGTCCTGACTTTC; CDR3aa: CASSTDRNPGANVLTF
j_gene: TRBJ2-3; abundance: -; d_gene: -; v_gene: TRBV5-6; CDR3nt: TGTGCCAGCAGCGGAGGAGATACGCAGTATTTT; CDR3aa: CASSGGDTQYF
j_gene: TRBJ2-7; abundance: -; d_gene: -; v_gene: TRBV28; CDR3nt: TGTGCCAGCAGTTCCTCAGAGACAGCGACCTACGAGCAGTACTTC; CDR3aa: CASSSSETATYEQYF
j_gene: TRBJ2-3; abundance: -; d_gene: -; v_gene: TRBV11-2; CDR3nt: TGTGCCAGCAGCCCAGGGGCAGCAGGGCTTAGCACAGATACGCAGTATTTT; CDR3aa: CASSPGAAGLSTDTQYF
j_gene: TRBJ2-4; abundance: -; d_gene: TRBD2; v_gene: TRBV10-1; CDR3nt: TGCGCCAGCAGTGAGGCGGGAGAGGACATTCAGTACTTC; CDR3aa: CASSEAGEDIQYF
j_gene: TRBJ1-3; abundance: few; d_gene: -; v_gene: TRBV7-9; CDR3nt: TGTGCCAGCAGCGAACTTACAGGAAGCTCTGGAAACACCATATATTTT; CDR3aa: CASSELTGSSGNTIYF
j_gene: TRBJ1-2; abundance: -; d_gene: TRBD1; v_gene: TRBV7-9; CDR3nt: TGTGCCAGCAGCTCAGGACAGGGAATTGAAACCAACTATGGCTACACCTTC; CDR3aa: CASSSGQGIETNYGYTF
j_gene: TRBJ1-1; abundance: few; d_gene: TRBD1; v_gene: TRBV29-1; CDR3nt: TGCAGCGTCCTCGGCGGAAGGGGACAGTTGAACACTGAAGCTTTCTTT; CDR3aa: CSVLGGRGQLNTEAFF
j_gene: TRBJ2-5; abundance: -; d_gene: -; v_gene: TRBV5-4; CDR3nt: TGTGCCAGCAGCTTCGAGGGGGTAGGGGGGACCCAGTACTTC; CDR3aa: CASSFEGVGGTQYF
j_gene: TRBJ2-1; abundance: -; d_gene: TRBD2; v_gene: TRBV7-3; CDR3nt: TGTGCCAGCAGCTCTAGCGGTGAGCAGTTCTTC; CDR3aa: CASSSSGEQFF
j_gene: TRBJ1-1; abundance: -; d_gene: -; v_gene: TRBV9; CDR3nt: TGTGCCAGCAGCGTAGGTCCGAGACAGACCGACACTGAAGCTTTCTTT; CDR3aa: CASSVGPRQTDTEAFF
j_gene: TRBJ2-3; abundance: -; d_gene: TRBD2; v_gene: TRBV7-8; CDR3nt: TGTGCCAGCAGCAAACTGGGACTAGCGGATAGCACAGATACGCAGTATTTT; CDR3aa: CASSKLGLADSTDTQYF
j_gene: TRBJ2-3; abundance: -; d_gene: TRBD2; v_gene: TRBV5-6; CDR3nt: TGTGCCAGCAGCCAACAGCCGGGACTAGCGGATACGCAGTATTTT; CDR3aa: CASSQQPGLADTQYF
j_gene: TRBJ2-3; abundance: few; d_gene: -; v_gene: TRBV7-9; CDR3nt: TGTGCCAGCAGCTCCAGAAACCGGGGGCAGTATTTT; CDR3aa: CASSSRNRGQYF
j_gene: TRBJ2-7; abundance: -; d_gene: TRBD1; v_gene: TRBV5-1; CDR3nt: TGCGCCAGCAGCTTACAGGGGGTTTCCTACGAGCAGTACTTC; CDR3aa: CASSLQGVSYEQYF
j_gene: TRBJ1-2; abundance: few; d_gene: TRBD1; v_gene: TRBV18; CDR3nt: TGTGCCAGCTCACCAGGGACAGGGAGTCGGTATGGCTACACCTTC; CDR3aa: CASSPGTGSRYGYTF
j_gene: TRBJ2-1; abundance: -; d_gene: TRBD2; v_gene: TRBV5-1; CDR3nt: TGCGCCAGCAGCCCCCGGACTAGCGGGATTAGCGATGAGCAGTTCTTC; CDR3aa: CASSPRTSGISDEQFF
j_gene: TRBJ2-5; abundance: -; d_gene: TRBD1; v_gene: TRBV5-1; CDR3nt: TGCGCCAGCAGCTTGCACAGGGGTGAGACCCAGTACTTC; CDR3aa: CASSLHRGETQYF
j_gene: TRBJ2-1; abundance: few; d_gene: -; v_gene: TRBV30; CDR3nt: TGTGCCTGGAGTGTAGGGAACCCGGGGTCGAAGCAGTTCTTC; CDR3aa: CAWSVGNPGSKQFF
j_gene: TRBJ2-1; abundance: -; d_gene: -; v_gene: TRBV7-9; CDR3nt: TGTGCCAGCAGCCGTAGCGATGAGCAGTTCTTC; CDR3aa: CASSRSDEQFF
j_gene: TRBJ1-4; abundance: -; d_gene: -; v_gene: TRBV18; CDR3nt: TGTGCCAGCTCACTTAACAGGGCTTATGGTCATGAAAAACTGTTTTTT; CDR3aa: CASSLNRAYGHEKLFF
j_gene: TRBJ2-5; abundance: -; d_gene: TRBD1; v_gene: TRBV2; CDR3nt: TGTGCCAGCAGTGGGCAGGGGGTATACCAAGAGACCCAGTACTTC; CDR3aa: CASSGQGVYQETQYF
j_gene: TRBJ2-1; abundance: few; d_gene: -; v_gene: TRBV6-5; CDR3nt: TGTGCCAGCAGTTTAAGATTCGGTCACAATGAGCAGTTCTTC; CDR3aa: CASSLRFGHNEQFF